These 13 T cell receptor beta chains share one sample of origin, sequenced in a study of OX40 agonist ivuxolimab in advanced cancers. Sequenced by immunoSEQ multiplex PCR; TCRdb stores in-frame clones only, minus some. The table has tens of thousands of clones, around 84% seen once. The sample was CD4+ or CD8+ T cells sorted from blood, taken in a trial of the OX40 agonist ivuxolimab. The source of these receptors is an adult with an advanced solid tumor such as melanoma, head and neck, liver or kidney cancer.

The chain couples TRBV19 to TRBJ1-1, with D unclear. CDR1 and CDR2 from the germline V gene are LNHDA and SQIVND (reference sequence). The CDR3 loop spans 13 amino acids. The V gene lost 10 bases and the J gene lost 0 bases, with 12 bases spanning the gap. CDR3 loop: CATSVGVNTEAFF. CDR3 in DNA: TGTGCCACCTCAGTCGGTGTGAACACTGAAGCTTTCTTT.

The chain combines TRBV6-5 with TRBJ2-7; weak D call: TRBD1 (7 bases). The CDR3 contains 15 residues. V was shortened by 6 bases and J by 1 base, with 16 bases between the two germline ends. Germline CDR1 and CDR2: MNHEY and SVGAGI. Written as DNA, the CDR3 is TGTGCCAGCAGACGTACAGGGGAGGCGTCCTACGAGCAGTACTTC. Protein sequence: CASRRTGEASYEQYF.

This clone was detected only a few times. The chain links TRBV7-8 to TRBJ2-1; D is ambiguous. CDR3 length: 15 residues. Trimming pared 4 bases from V and 0 bases from J, leaving 10 bases between. The germline V gene encodes CDR1 SGHVS and CDR2 FQNEAQ. CDR3 sequence: CASSSGRLSYNEQFF. The CDR3 DNA reads as TGTGCCAGCAGCTCGGGCCGTCTCTCCTACAATGAGCAGTTCTTC.

The chain employs TRBV2 and TRBJ1-6, with D uncertain. CDR1 is SNHLY and CDR2 is FYNNEI in the germline V gene. The CDR3 consists of 15 residues. V lost 7 bases to trimming and J lost 10 bases, with 20 bases between them. CDR3 sequence: CASTEWAPGESPLHF. Written as DNA, the CDR3 is TGTGCCAGCACCGAGTGGGCCCCTGGGGAATCACCCCTCCACTTT.

This clone has a single count. The rearrangement joins TRBV19 to TRBJ1-4; a possible D gene is TRBD1 (6 bases). CDR1 LNHDA and CDR2 SQIVND come from the germline V gene (reference sequence). This CDR3 contains 15 residues. V was clipped by 7 bases and J by 3 bases, with 15 bases between them. CDR3 DNA: TGTGCCAGTAAGAGCGGGGGGGCCGCTAATGAAAAACTGTTTTTT. Amino acid sequence: CASKSGGAANEKLFF.

CDR3 DNA sequence: TGTGCCAGCAGCTTATTCTATCTGGGAGCCGAGCAGTACTTC. Encoded protein: CASSLFYLGAEQYF. V usage is TRBV7-2 and J usage is TRBJ2-7, with a tentative D call TRBD2 (5 bases). CDR1 and CDR2 (germline): SGHTA, FQGNSA. The CDR3 is 14 residues long. V gave up 2 bases and J gave up 6 bases, with 14 bases separating them.

The CDR3 loop is CASSRGLAGGRFYEQYF. The CDR3 bases are TGTGCCAGCTCACGCGGACTAGCGGGAGGGAGGTTCTACGAGCAGTACTTC. The chain couples TRBV18 to TRBJ2-7, with TRBD2 matching over 15 bases. Trimming removed 4 bases from V and 3 bases from J; junction bases left unmatched: 7. The CDR3 contains 17 residues. CDR1 and CDR2 from the germline V gene are KGHSH and LQKENI. Full variable domain (remainder filled in from reference TRBV18 and TRBJ2-7): NAGVMQNPRHLVRRRGQEARLRCSPMKGHSHVYWYRQLPEEGLKFMVYLQKENIIDESGMPKERFSAEFPKEGPSILRIQQVVRGDSAAYFCASSRGLAGGRFYEQYFGPGTRLTVT.

The rearrangement uses TRBV10-1 and TRBJ1-5; no clear D. CDR3 length: 14 amino acids. V was trimmed by 2 bases and J by 5 bases, leaving 10 bases between them. CDR1 is WNHNN, CDR2 SYGVQD, per germline (reference sequence). The chain's CDR3 is CASSEMDFHQPQHF. CDR3 DNA sequence: TGCGCCAGCAGTGAGATGGACTTTCATCAGCCCCAGCATTTT.

This clone turned up a few times. The rearrangement uses TRBV18 and TRBJ2-3; D is undetermined. V lost 1 base, J lost 1 base, and 6 bases lay in between. This CDR3 region has 14 residues. Germline-derived CDR1 and CDR2 are KGHSH and LQKENI. CDR3 protein: CASSPRVRTDTQYF. As DNA, the CDR3 is TGTGCCAGCTCACCACGTGTCCGCACAGATACGCAGTATTTT.

The V gene is TRBV29-1, the J gene TRBJ1-2, with D tentatively TRBD1 (5 bases). The CDR3 is made up of 14 amino acids. Germline CDR1 is SQVTM and CDR2 is ANQGSEA. Trimming took off 5 bases at V and 4 bases at J, with 17 bases between the two ends. The CDR3 DNA reads TGCAGCGTTTGGACGAGAGACAGAGTCTATGGCTACACCTTC. This sequence encodes CSVWTRDRVYGYTF.

The CDR3 loop is CASSYSLGANVLTF. The CDR3 DNA is TGTGCCAGCAGTTACTCGTTAGGGGCCAACGTCCTGACTTTC. The chain employs TRBV6-6 and TRBJ2-6; the D is unclear. Germline V gene data show CDR1 as MNHNY and CDR2 as SVGAGI (reference sequence). This CDR3 has 14 residues. With 0 bases removed from V and 4 bases from J, the gap between germline ends came to 4 bases.

V and J are TRBV4-3 and TRBJ2-1; 9 bases align to TRBD2. The CDR3 spans 14 residues. The germline V gene has CDR1 LGHNA and CDR2 YSLEER. The J segment lost 9 bases and the V segment lost 4 bases, leaving 7 bases of the junction unmatched. The CDR3 protein is CASSRGTSLGEQFF. CDR3 bases: TGCGCCAGCAGCCGAGGGACTAGCCTCGGTGAGCAGTTCTTC.

The genes are TRBV5-6 and TRBJ1-1; no clear D. CDR3 size: 17 residues. The V gene's germline CDR1 is SGHDT and CDR2 YYEEEE. Trimming cost V 0 bases and J 0 bases, with 15 bases left between them. The CDR3 loop is CASSLVAGDTLNTEAFF. The CDR3 DNA reads TGTGCCAGCAGCTTGGTGGCAGGCGACACCCTGAACACTGAAGCTTTCTTT.